Each of the 18 T cell receptor beta chains below was sequenced from the same sample in a study of OX40 agonist ivuxolimab in advanced cancers. The method was immunoSEQ multiplex PCR; TCRdb's version includes in-frame clones alone and lacks a portion of them. The data hold almost 85,000 clones, with approximately 93% observed a single time. The sequences come from CD4+ or CD8+ T cells sorted from blood, collected in a trial of the OX40 agonist ivuxolimab. Source of these receptors: an adult with an advanced solid tumor such as melanoma, head and neck, liver or kidney cancer.

V gene TRBV7-6 combines with J gene TRBJ1-2, with TRBD1 matching over 9 bases. Germline V CDR1 and CDR2: SGHVS, FNYEAQ. CDR3 size: 15 residues. Trimming cost V 5 bases and J 0 bases; bases outside gene matches: 4. CDR3 protein: CASSPWTGANYGYTF. As DNA, the CDR3 is TGTGCCAGCAGCCCCTGGACAGGGGCTAACTATGGCTACACCTTC.

The V and J genes are TRBV28 and TRBJ2-5; D may correspond to TRBD1 or TRBD2 (6 bases each). V gave up 10 bases and J gave up 2 bases, with 14 bases separating them. CDR1 and CDR2 from the germline V gene are MDHEN and SYDVKM. There are 13 residues in the CDR3. CDR3 protein: CATGGLRQETQYF. The CDR3 DNA sequence: TGTGCCACTGGGGGGCTAAGACAAGAGACCCAGTACTTC.

The chain couples TRBV9 to TRBJ2-7; unclear D gene. The V gene's germline CDR1 is SGDLS and CDR2 YYNGEE. CDR3 length: 12 amino acids. Deletions cut 1 base from V and 6 bases from J, with 8 bases between. The CDR3 coding sequence is TGTGCCAGCAGCGTACTTAACGGCGAGCAGTACTTC. This encodes CASSVLNGEQYF. Based on the CDR3 plus reference TRBV9 and TRBJ2-7, the full variable domain is DSGVTQTPKHLITATGQRVTLRCSPRSGDLSVYWYQQSLDQGLQFLIQYYNGEERAKGNILERFSAQQFPDLHSELNLSSLELGDSALYFCASSVLNGEQYFGPGTRLTVT.

J is TRBJ1-5 and V is TRBV19; 9 positions match TRBD1. Germline CDR1 LNHDA, CDR2 SQIVND (reference sequence). The CDR3 is 16 residues long. Trimming cost V 5 bases and J 6 bases; bases outside gene matches: 11. CDR3 region: CASSDNRDRESQPQHF. CDR3 nucleotide sequence: TGTGCCAGTAGTGACAACCGGGACAGGGAGAGTCAGCCCCAGCATTTT.

J is TRBJ2-1 and V is TRBV29-1; 12 nucleotides agree with TRBD2. Germline V gives CDR1 SQVTM, CDR2 ANQGSEA. The CDR3 runs to 18 residues. V trimming: 4 bases; J trimming: 4 bases; junction bases outside the gene matches: 14. In DNA form, the CDR3 reads TGCAGCGTTGCCGGGACTAGCGGGTTCCCGACACTTTACAATGAGCAGTTCTTC. Protein sequence: CSVAGTSGFPTLYNEQFF.

The chain carries TRBV30 and TRBJ2-3; 9 bases fit TRBD1. Looked up from germline, CDR1 is GTSNPN and CDR2 is SVGIG (reference sequence). The CDR3 is made up of 15 amino acids. V gave up 4 bases and J gave up 5 bases; unmatched junction bases: 10. The CDR3 loop is CAWTEGQGNIDTQYF. CDR3 DNA: TGTGCCTGGACCGAAGGACAGGGGAATATAGATACGCAGTATTTT.

The chain couples TRBV4-3 to TRBJ2-2; D is possibly TRBD2 (5 bases). The V gene's germline CDR1 is LGHNA and CDR2 YSLEER. This CDR3 has 16 amino acids. Trimming removed 0 bases at V and 0 bases at J, with 8 bases between. The CDR3 DNA sequence: TGCGCCAGCAGCCAAGAGGCGGGCGCGAACACCGGGGAGCTGTTTTTT. Translation: CASSQEAGANTGELFF.

Notes on this clone: Other DNA variants within this sample encode the same CDR3. The CDR3 is CASSFSSSYEQYF. The CDR3 nucleotides read TGTGCCAGCAGTTTTTCAAGCTCCTACGAGCAGTACTTC. This chain uses TRBV27 with TRBJ2-7, with D hard to call. This CDR3 has 13 amino acids. With 3 bases removed from V and 0 bases from J, the gap between germline ends came to 6 bases. In germline, CDR1 is MNHEY, CDR2 SMNVEV (reference sequence).

This sequence joins TRBV27 and TRBJ2-1; no clear D gene. The CDR3 covers 13 residues. Trimming removed 0 bases from V and 6 bases from J, with 6 bases in between. Germline CDR1 MNHEY, CDR2 SMNVEV (reference sequence). The DNA of the CDR3 is TGTGCCAGCAGTTTATCGACTCGCAATGAGCAGTTCTTC. This encodes CASSLSTRNEQFF.

For the CDR3, the DNA is TGTGCCAGCAGCTTGGTCGATCGGCGGTTTGGGACCCAGTACTTC. Protein: CASSLVDRRFGTQYF. The rearrangement links TRBV5-8 to TRBJ2-5; no firm D call. The germline V and J ends were trimmed by 0 bases and 7 bases, with 16 bases remaining between them. The length of the CDR3 is 15 residues. The germline CDR1 and CDR2 sequences are SGHTS and YDEGEE.

The chain is built from TRBV7-9 and TRBJ2-7; TRBD1 is a possible D gene (6 bases). The V end lost 5 bases, the J end lost 3 bases, and 26 bases lay between the germline ends. Germline V gives CDR1 SEHNR, CDR2 FQNEAQ (reference sequence). This CDR3 contains 18 residues. The CDR3 coding sequence is TGTGCCAGCAGCATGCTCCCCTACACAGGGTCGGGTTTCTACGAGCAGTACTTC. It yields the protein CASSMLPYTGSGFYEQYF. Complete variable domain (other parts from reference TRBV7-9 and TRBJ2-7): DTGVSQNPRHKITKRGQNVTFRCDPISEHNRLYWYRQTLGQGPEFLTYFQNEAQLEKSRLLSDRFSAERPKGSFSTLEIQRTEQGDSAMYLCASSMLPYTGSGFYEQYFGPGTRLTVT.

The V and J genes are TRBV6-6 and TRBJ2-7; D perhaps matches TRBD1 (6 bases). The CDR3 length is 16 residues. The germline V gene has CDR1 MNHNY and CDR2 SVGAGI (reference sequence). V was clipped by 4 bases and J by 0 bases, with 16 bases between them. CDR3 bases: TGTGCCAGCAGTTCCGAGACAGGTCCTAGCTCCTACGAGCAGTACTTC. Protein product: CASSSETGPSSYEQYF.

This chain links TRBV9 with TRBJ2-7; D not certain. Germline CDR1 SGDLS, CDR2 YYNGEE. V was trimmed by 0 bases and J by 1 base, leaving 11 bases between them. This CDR3 is built from 15 residues. DNA for the CDR3: TGTGCCAGCAGCGTAGCGGCTCAAGAGTCCTACGAGCAGTACTTC. This sequence encodes CASSVAAQESYEQYF.

This chain joins TRBV11-3 and TRBJ2-1; D is unresolved. V gave up 5 bases and J gave up 7 bases, with 9 bases separating them. CDR3 length: 12 residues. Germline CDR1 is SGHNT and CDR2 is YENEEA. The CDR3 bases are TGTGCCAGCAGCCGCTACGGAAATGAGCAGTTCTTC. Residues: CASSRYGNEQFF.

V usage is TRBV4-3 and J usage is TRBJ2-3; 8 nucleotides align to TRBD2. Germline V gene data show CDR1 as LGHNA and CDR2 as YSLEER. V gave up 2 bases and J gave up 3 bases; unmatched junction bases: 7. The CDR3 extends over 16 amino acids. CDR3: CASSQIAGGGTDTQYF. The DNA of the CDR3 is TGCGCCAGCAGCCAAATCGCGGGAGGTGGGACAGATACGCAGTATTTT.

The chain combines TRBV19 with TRBJ2-5, with a tentative D call TRBD1 (5 bases). The V end lost 3 bases, the J end lost 7 bases, and 12 bases lay between the germline ends. Germline CDR1 is LNHDA and CDR2 is SQIVND (reference sequence). The CDR3 spans 13 residues. For the CDR3, the DNA is TGTGCCAGTAGTATCGTGATTAGGGGGACCCAGTACTTC. This gives the protein CASSIVIRGTQYF.

The gene calls are TRBV14 and TRBJ2-3; TRBD2 matches at 12 bases. The CDR3 contains 16 residues. CDR1 is SGHDN and CDR2 is FVKESK in the germline V gene. Trimming took 1 base from V and 2 from J; bases not matched to a gene: 1. The CDR3 DNA follows: TGTGCCAGCAGCCAAGGACTAGCGGGAGTCACAGATACGCAGTATTTT. It translates to CASSQGLAGVTDTQYF.

DNA for the CDR3: TGTGCCAGCAGCCGGGACAGCCCTTACAATGAGCAGTTCTTC. Residues: CASSRDSPYNEQFF. The rearrangement links TRBV25-1 to TRBJ2-1, with 7 nucleotides matching TRBD1. The CDR3 extends over 14 amino acids. The V and J ends lost 6 bases and 4 bases, in that order; junction bases with no gene match: 6. Germline V gene data show CDR1 as MGHDK and CDR2 as SYGVNS.